This note documents a single T cell receptor beta chain sequence. Its specificity is unknown. The sample comes from a study of cytomegalovirus exposure and HLA in healthy donors. Study-wide findings and caveats: Later analysis identified several of the most significant clusters that appeared linked to common viral pathogens. Across donors, presence/absence analyses took sequencing depth to be roughly uniform. A later analysis reportedly identified an Asian-associated ancestry cluster as carrying fewer N-insertions than the approximately 670-donor mean.

In nominal health when sampled, donors likely had unrecorded immune exposures nonetheless. The PCR ran on 60 Vbeta and 13 Jbeta primers. The protocol was immunoSEQ multiplex PCR, while the TCRdb copy is restricted to in-frame clones and leaves out a portion. The sample consists of approximately 120,000 clones, 75% to 90% of them appearing once. V lost 3 bases and J lost 3; bases outside the gene matches: 5. Germline values: CDR1 KGHSH, CDR2 LQKENI. The CDR3 consists of 15 residues. The receptor comes from a woman in her twenties or thirties in good health and CMV-seropositive. This chain links TRBV18 with TRBJ2-7, with 10 bases matching TRBD2. Sequenced sample: PBMCs. The CDR3 DNA is TGTGCCAGCTCACCTGGGGCTAGCGGGAGCTACGAGCAGTACTTC. Translating it yields CASSPGASGSYEQYF.